This T cell receptor beta chain was identified during a study of blood T cells in healthy people across ages. Study-wide context: There was about one barcoded beta molecule captured by template switching per two T cells.

The CDR3 consists of 14 residues. The germline CDR1 and CDR2 sequences are SGHTA and FQGNSA. Between the trimmed V and J ends, which lost 7 bases and 0 bases, there was a span of 13 bases. A second about 6 to 12 cycle PCR used barcoded and J-beta primers. MiXCR, run by TCRdb on the 5' RACE reads, gives a single entry per CDR3 protein. The sample has 550,000 to 750,000 distinct CDR3 sequences, around a fifth seen once. This clonotype was found a few times. The chain is built from TRBV7-2 and TRBJ2-7, with D unresolved. Sample: blood. This receptor was taken from a man aged 65-85 years in good health. The CDR3 bases are TGTGCCAGCACCCTCAAGGCTTCCTCCTACGAGCAGTACTTC. Its protein product is CASTLKASSYEQYF.